This is a list of T cell receptor beta chains from one sample in a study of immune cell composition in non-small cell lung cancer. Produced via immunoSEQ multiplex PCR; TCRdb's table is partial and in-frame only. The repertoire holds some 6,600 clones, with roughly 74% as singletons. Source material: lung tumor tissue. The receptors originated from a human donor with non-small cell lung cancer. Each CDR3 is given with its conserved first and last residue. D genes are given only for firm matches. Where a row states a size, it is once, few, many or the class of an expanded clone; other rows omit it.

TRBJ2-1 | . | . | TRBV18 | TGTGCCAGCTCACCACGCGATGAGCAGTTCTTC | CASSPRDEQFF
TRBJ1-2 | . | . | TRBV4-3 | TGCGCCAGCAGCCAAGGAGGGTCCTACCCCAACTATGGCTACACCTTC | CASSQGGSYPNYGYTF
TRBJ1-5 | . | TRBD1 | TRBV19 | TGTGCCCCCTCCGGTAACAGGGGTTGCAATCAGCCCCAGCATTTT | CAPSGNRGCNQPQHF
TRBJ2-1 | . | TRBD2 | TRBV19 | TGTGCCAGTTGTCCTAGCGGGAACAATGAGCAGTTCTTC | CASCPSGNNEQFF
TRBJ2-1 | once | . | TRBV30 | TGTGCCTGGATCCGGTCTAGCGCTTCGATAATCAATGAGCAGTTCTTC | CAWIRSSASIINEQFF
TRBJ2-5 | . | . | TRBV30 | TGTGCCTGGAGTGTCCCCGGAGGAGAGACCCAGTACTTC | CAWSVPGGETQYF
TRBJ2-1 | once | . | TRBV5-1 | TGCGCCAGCAGCCCCGAGGGCCCGGCCTACAATGAGCAGTTCTTC | CASSPEGPAYNEQFF
TRBJ1-4 | . | TRBD1 | TRBV6-5 | TGTGCCAGCAGTTACGGGACAGCAACTAATGAAAAACTGTTTTTT | CASSYGTATNEKLFF
TRBJ1-2 | . | . | TRBV6-6 | TGTGCCAGCAGTCAAACCGGGGGAAAGGATGGCTACACCTTC | CASSQTGGKDGYTF
TRBJ1-2 | . | . | TRBV28 | TGTGCCAGCAGTTTATCCAGCGGAGCTGTTGGAGGCTACACCTTC | CASSLSSGAVGGYTF
TRBJ2-4 | . | . | TRBV6-6 | TGTGCCAGCAGGGACCAGGGGCCCAAAAACATTCAGTACTTC | CASRDQGPKNIQYF
TRBJ2-5 | . | TRBD2 | TRBV4-2 | TGTGCCAGCAGCCAAAGCGGGGGTAGCGGGAGCCGGGAGACCCAGTACTTC | CASSQSGGSGSRETQYF
TRBJ2-1 | . | . | TRBV6-1 | TGTGCCAGCAGACCTAATGTTGTGGTCTACAATGAGCAGTTCTTC | CASRPNVVVYNEQFF
TRBJ2-5 | . | . | TRBV10-3 | TGTGCCATCGCCGGGTCCCAAGAGACCCAGTACTTC | CAIAGSQETQYF
TRBJ2-2 | few | TRBD1 | TRBV19 | TGTGCCACAGACAGGGGGCCCACCGGGGAGCTGTTTTTT | CATDRGPTGELFF
TRBJ2-7 | . | TRBD1 | TRBV5-4 | TGTGCCAGCAGCCCGGACAGGGGAGTGTACGAGCAGTACTTC | CASSPDRGVYEQYF
TRBJ1-1 | . | TRBD1 | TRBV6-5 | TGTGCCAGCAGGTCCCGCGGGGCAGGGGGCACTGAAGCTTTCTTT | CASRSRGAGGTEAFF
TRBJ2-7 | . | . | TRBV28 | TGTGCCAGCAGTCTCACCTCGACAGGGAGGTACGAGCAGTACTTC | CASSLTSTGRYEQYF
TRBJ2-5 | . | . | TRBV21-1 | TGTGCCAGCAGAGAAATAGGGGGCGCGGAAGAGACCCAGTACTTC | CASREIGGAEETQYF
TRBJ2-1 | . | . | TRBV6-5 | TGTGCCAGCAGTTACTTACAGCACAATGAGCAGTTCTTC | CASSYLQHNEQFF
TRBJ1-2 | few | . | TRBV5-6 | TGTGCCAGCAGCTTGGAGCAGGGCTTCTATGGCTACACCTTC | CASSLEQGFYGYTF
TRBJ2-5 | . | . | TRBV9 | TGTGCCAGCAGCGGGGACTTTGGGGACCAGTACTTC | CASSGDFGDQYF
TRBJ1-2 | . | . | TRBV5-6 | TGTGCCAGCAGCTTCATCGGTCCCTACTATGGCTACACCTTC | CASSFIGPYYGYTF
TRBJ2-2 | . | . | TRBV10-1 | TGCGCCAGCAGCCAACTTTCCGGGGAGCTGTTTTTT | CASSQLSGELFF
TRBJ2-5 | . | TRBD1 | TRBV29-1 | TGCAGCGTTCCAGGACAGGGGGGATATGAGACCCAGTACTTC | CSVPGQGGYETQYF